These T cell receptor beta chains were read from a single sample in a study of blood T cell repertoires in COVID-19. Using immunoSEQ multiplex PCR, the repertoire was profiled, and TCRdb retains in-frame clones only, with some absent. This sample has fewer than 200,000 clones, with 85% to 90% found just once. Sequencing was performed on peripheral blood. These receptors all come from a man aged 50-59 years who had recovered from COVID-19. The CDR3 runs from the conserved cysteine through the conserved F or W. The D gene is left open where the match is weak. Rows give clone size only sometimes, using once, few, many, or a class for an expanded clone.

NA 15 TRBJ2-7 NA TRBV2 TGTGCCAGCAGTGAAGCGCTTCAGAGGAACCTGGAGCAGTACTTC CASSEALQRNLEQYF
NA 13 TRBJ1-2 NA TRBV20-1 TGCAGTGCTAGTCCTCAGGGGAACTATGGCTACACCTTC CSASPQGNYGYTF
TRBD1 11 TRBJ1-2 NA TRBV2 TGTGCCAGCAGTGAAACAGGGGGGGTCCCTTTC CASSETGGVPF
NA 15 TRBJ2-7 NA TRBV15 TGTGCCACCAGCAGAGATTCTGGGCCCCCTCGGGAGCAGTACTTC CATSRDSGPPREQYF
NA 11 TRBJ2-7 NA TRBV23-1 TGCGCCAGCAGTCCTAGCTACGAGCAGTACTTC CASSPSYEQYF
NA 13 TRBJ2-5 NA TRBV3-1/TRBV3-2 TGTGCCAGCAGCCGGGACTTTCAAGAGACCCAGTACTTC CASSRDFQETQYF
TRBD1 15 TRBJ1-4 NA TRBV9 TGTGCCAGCAGCACGCTGGGGACAGTTGGTGAAAAACTGTTTTTT CASSTLGTVGEKLFF
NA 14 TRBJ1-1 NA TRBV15 TGTGCCACCAGCGCCGACAGGAGCTACACTGAAGCTTTCTTT CATSADRSYTEAFF
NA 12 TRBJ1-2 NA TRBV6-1 TGTGCCAGCAGTGAAGCGAGTACTGGCTACACCTTC CASSEASTGYTF
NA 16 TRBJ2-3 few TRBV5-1 TGCGCCAGCAGCTTGGGGCGCGGAGTGAGCACAGATACGCAGTATTTT CASSLGRGVSTDTQYF
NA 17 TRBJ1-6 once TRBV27 TGTGCCAGCAGTTTAATGGGCAGCAGCTCCTATAATTCACCCCTCCACTTT CASSLMGSSSYNSPLHF
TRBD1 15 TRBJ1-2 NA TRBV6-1 TGTGCCAGCAGTGAAGGAACAGGGGAGAACTATGGCTACACCTTC CASSEGTGENYGYTF
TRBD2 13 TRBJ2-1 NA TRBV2 TGTGCCAGCAGAGATACTAGCGTAAATGAGCAGTTCTTC CASRDTSVNEQFF
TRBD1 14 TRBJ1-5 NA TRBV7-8 TGTGCCAGCAGCATTGACAGGGGCTCGGGGCCCCAGCATTTT CASSIDRGSGPQHF
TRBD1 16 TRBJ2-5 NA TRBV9 TGTGCCAGCAGCCGGGTTCTAGGACAGGGCCAAGAGACCCAGTACTTC CASSRVLGQGQETQYF
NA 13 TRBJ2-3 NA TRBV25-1 TGTGCCAGCGCCAGGGAGGTAGGAGATACGCAGTATTTT CASAREVGDTQYF
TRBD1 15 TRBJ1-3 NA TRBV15 TGTGCCACCAGCTCTACAGGGGCCGCCGGAAACACCATATATTTT CATSSTGAAGNTIYF
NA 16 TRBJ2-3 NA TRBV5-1 TGCGCCAGCAGCTCCGGACACCGAACTAGCACAGATACGCAGTATTTT CASSSGHRTSTDTQYF
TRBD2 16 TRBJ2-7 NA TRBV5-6 TGTGCCAGCAGGCTAGGGCTAGCGGGAGAGGAGGGCGAGCAGTACTTC CASRLGLAGEEGEQYF
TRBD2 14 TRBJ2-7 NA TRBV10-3 TGTGCCATCAGTGAGTCTCCAGCGGGGTACGAGCAGTACTTC CAISESPAGYEQYF
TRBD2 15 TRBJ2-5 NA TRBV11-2 TGTGCCAGCAGCTTAATCTCTAGCGGGCAAGAGACCCAGTACTTC CASSLISSGQETQYF
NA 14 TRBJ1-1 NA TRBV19 TGTGCCAGTAGCTCAGGACAGATGAACACTGAAGCTTTCTTT CASSSGQMNTEAFF
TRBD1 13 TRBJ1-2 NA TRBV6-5 TGTGCCAGCAGTTTGACAGGGAACTATGGCTACACCTTC CASSLTGNYGYTF
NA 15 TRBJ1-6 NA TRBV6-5 TGTGCCAGCAGTTACTCCTACAGGGACAATTCACCCCTCCACTTT CASSYSYRDNSPLHF
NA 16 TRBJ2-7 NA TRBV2 TGTGCCAGCAGACCAGACAGGTTTGGAACCCGCTACGAGCAGTACTTC CASRPDRFGTRYEQYF
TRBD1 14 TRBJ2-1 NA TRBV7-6 TGTGCCAGCAGCGCCCGGACAGGGTTCAATGAGCAGTTCTTC CASSARTGFNEQFF
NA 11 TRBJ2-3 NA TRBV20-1 TGCAGTGCTAGAGGTTCTTATACGCAGTATTTT CSARGSYTQYF
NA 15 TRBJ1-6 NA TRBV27 TGTGCCAGCAGGGACATCGCCGGCGGTAATTCACCCCTCCACTTT CASRDIAGGNSPLHF
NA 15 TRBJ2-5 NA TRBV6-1 TGTGCCAGCAGTGAAGCCCGTGCAGGGGCGGAGACCCAGTACTTC CASSEARAGAETQYF
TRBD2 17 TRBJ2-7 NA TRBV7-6 TGTGCCAGCAGCTTAGCGACCCCAAGCGGGGGAGCCTACGAGCAGTACTTC CASSLATPSGGAYEQYF
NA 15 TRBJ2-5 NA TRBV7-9 TGTGCCAGCAGCTTACACAGTCTGAACCAAGAGACCCAGTACTTC CASSLHSLNQETQYF
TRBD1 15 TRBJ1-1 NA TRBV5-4 TGTGCCAGCAGCCCGACAGGGGATGTCAACACTGAAGCTTTCTTT CASSPTGDVNTEAFF
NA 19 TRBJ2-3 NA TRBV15 TGTGCCACCAGCAGAGTGAACGCGGAAAGGTTAATAAACACAGATACGCAGTATTTT CATSRVNAERLINTDTQYF
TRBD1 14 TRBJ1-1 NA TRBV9 TGTGCCAGCAGCCGAACAGGGGGGGACACTGAAGCTTTCTTT CASSRTGGDTEAFF
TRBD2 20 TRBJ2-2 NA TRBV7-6 TGTGCCAGCAGCGCGACTGGGCGGACTAGCGGGGGGGCTAACACCGGGGAGCTGTTTTTT CASSATGRTSGGANTGELFF
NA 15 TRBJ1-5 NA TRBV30 TGTGCCTGGAGTGTAGGGGCTTTAGGTCAAGAGCCCCAGCATTTT CAWSVGALGQEPQHF